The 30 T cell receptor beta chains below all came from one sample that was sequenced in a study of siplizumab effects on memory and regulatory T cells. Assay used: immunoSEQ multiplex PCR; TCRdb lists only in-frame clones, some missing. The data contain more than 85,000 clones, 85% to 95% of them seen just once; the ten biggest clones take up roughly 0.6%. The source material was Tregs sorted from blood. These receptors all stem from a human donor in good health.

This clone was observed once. CDR3 DNA sequence: TGCGCCAGCAGCTTAACAGGAGCTTATGGCTACACCTTC. This sequence encodes CASSLTGAYGYTF. The gene calls are TRBV5-1 and TRBJ1-2; D possibly corresponds to TRBD1 (5 bases). CDR3 length: 13 residues. The germline V gene encodes CDR1 SGHRS and CDR2 YFSETQ. V lost 2 bases to trimming and J lost 5 bases, with 10 bases between them. The whole variable domain, remainder taken from reference TRBV5-1 and TRBJ1-2, is KAGVTQTPRYLIKTRGQQVTLSCSPISGHRSVSWYQQTPGQGLQFLFEYFSETQRNKGNFPGRFSGRQFSNSRSEMNVSTLELGDSALYLCASSLTGAYGYTFGSGTRLTVV.

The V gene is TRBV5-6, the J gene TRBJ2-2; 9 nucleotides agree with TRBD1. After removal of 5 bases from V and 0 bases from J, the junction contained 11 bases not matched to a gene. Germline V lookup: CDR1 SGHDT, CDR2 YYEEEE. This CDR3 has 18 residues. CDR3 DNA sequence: TGTGCCAGCAGGAAGGACAGGGGACCTCTCGCGAACACCGGGGAGCTGTTTTTT. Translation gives CASRKDRGPLANTGELFF. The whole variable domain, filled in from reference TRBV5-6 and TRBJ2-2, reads DAGVTQSPTHLIKTRGQQVTLRCSPKSGHDTVSWYQQALGQGPQFIFQYYEEEERQRGNFPDRFSGHQFPNYSSELNVNALLLGDSALYLCASRKDRGPLANTGELFFGEGSRLTVL.

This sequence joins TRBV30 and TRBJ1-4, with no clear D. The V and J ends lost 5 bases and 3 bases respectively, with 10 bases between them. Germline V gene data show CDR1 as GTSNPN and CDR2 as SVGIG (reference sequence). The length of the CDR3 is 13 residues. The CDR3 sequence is CAWGRVANEKLFF. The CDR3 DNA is TGTGCCTGGGGGCGGGTGGCTAATGAAAAACTGTTTTTT.

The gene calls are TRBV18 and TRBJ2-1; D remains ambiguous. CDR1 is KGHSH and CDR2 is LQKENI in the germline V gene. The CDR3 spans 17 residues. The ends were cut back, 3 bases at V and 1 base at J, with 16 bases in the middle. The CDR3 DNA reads TGTGCCAGCTCACCTCCAGAGGCAGCGTCGTCCTACAATGAGCAGTTCTTC. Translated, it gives CASSPPEAASSYNEQFF. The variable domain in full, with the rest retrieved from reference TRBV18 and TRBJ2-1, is NAGVMQNPRHLVRRRGQEARLRCSPMKGHSHVYWYRQLPEEGLKFMVYLQKENIIDESGMPKERFSAEFPKEGPSILRIQQVVRGDSAAYFCASSPPEAASSYNEQFFGPGTRLTVL.

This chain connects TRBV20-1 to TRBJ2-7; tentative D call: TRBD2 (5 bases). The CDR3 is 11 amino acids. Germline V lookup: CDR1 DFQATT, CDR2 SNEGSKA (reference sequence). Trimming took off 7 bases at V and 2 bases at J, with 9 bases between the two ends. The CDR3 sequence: CSGRIAYEQYF. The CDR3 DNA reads TGCAGTGGGAGGATAGCCTACGAGCAGTACTTC.

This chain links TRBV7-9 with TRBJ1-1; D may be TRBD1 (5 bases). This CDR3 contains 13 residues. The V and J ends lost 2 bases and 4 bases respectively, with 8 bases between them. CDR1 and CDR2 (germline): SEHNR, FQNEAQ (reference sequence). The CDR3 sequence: CASSLMGGTEAFF. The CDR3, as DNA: TGTGCCAGCAGCTTAATGGGGGGCACTGAAGCTTTCTTT. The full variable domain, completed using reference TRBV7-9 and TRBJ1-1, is DTGVSQNPRHKITKRGQNVTFRCDPISEHNRLYWYRQTLGQGPEFLTYFQNEAQLEKSRLLSDRFSAERPKGSFSTLEIQRTEQGDSAMYLCASSLMGGTEAFFGQGTRLTVV.

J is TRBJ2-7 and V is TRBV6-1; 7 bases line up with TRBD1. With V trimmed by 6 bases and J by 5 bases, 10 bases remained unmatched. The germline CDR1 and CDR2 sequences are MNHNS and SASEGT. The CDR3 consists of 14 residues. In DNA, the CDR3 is TGTGCCAGCAGCCCCGGGACAGAACTTCACGAGCAGTACTTC. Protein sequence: CASSPGTELHEQYF.

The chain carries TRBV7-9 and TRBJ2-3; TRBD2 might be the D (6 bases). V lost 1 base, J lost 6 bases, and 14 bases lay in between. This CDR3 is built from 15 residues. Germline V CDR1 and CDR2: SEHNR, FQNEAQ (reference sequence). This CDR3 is CASSLGSWEEDTQYF. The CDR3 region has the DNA TGTGCCAGCAGCTTAGGATCGTGGGAGGAGGATACGCAGTATTTT.

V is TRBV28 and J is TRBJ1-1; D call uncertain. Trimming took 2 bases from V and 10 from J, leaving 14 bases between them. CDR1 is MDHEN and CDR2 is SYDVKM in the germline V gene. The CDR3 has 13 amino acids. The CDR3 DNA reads TGTGCCAGCAGTTTAAGATTTAGGGTTCGAGCTTTCTTT. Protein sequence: CASSLRFRVRAFF.

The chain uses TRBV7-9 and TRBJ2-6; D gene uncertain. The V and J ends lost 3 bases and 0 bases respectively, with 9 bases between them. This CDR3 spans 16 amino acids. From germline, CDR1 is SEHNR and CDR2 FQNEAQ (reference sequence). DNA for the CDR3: TGTGCCAGCAGCTTTAGGGATAACTCTGGGGCCAACGTCCTGACTTTC. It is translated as CASSFRDNSGANVLTF.

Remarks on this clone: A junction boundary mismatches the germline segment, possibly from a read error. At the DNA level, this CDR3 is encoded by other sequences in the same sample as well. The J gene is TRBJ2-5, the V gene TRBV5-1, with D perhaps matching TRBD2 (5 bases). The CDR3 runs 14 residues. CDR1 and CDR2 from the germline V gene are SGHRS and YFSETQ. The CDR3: CASSRTDLKETQYF. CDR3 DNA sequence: TGCGCTAGCAGCAGAACGGACTTAAAAGAGACCCAGTACTTC.

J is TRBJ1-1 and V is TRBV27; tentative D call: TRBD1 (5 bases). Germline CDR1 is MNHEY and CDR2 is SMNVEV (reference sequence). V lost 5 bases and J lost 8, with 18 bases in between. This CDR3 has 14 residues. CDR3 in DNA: TGTGCCAGCAGTCCCCTGGGGGGATATGCCGAAGCTTTCTTT. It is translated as CASSPLGGYAEAFF.

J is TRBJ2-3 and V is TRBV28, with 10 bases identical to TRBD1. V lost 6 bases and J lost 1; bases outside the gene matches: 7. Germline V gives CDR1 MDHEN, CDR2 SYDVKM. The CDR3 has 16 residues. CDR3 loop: CASRGGQGPRTDTQYF. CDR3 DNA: TGTGCCAGCAGGGGGGGACAGGGGCCCCGCACAGATACGCAGTATTTT.

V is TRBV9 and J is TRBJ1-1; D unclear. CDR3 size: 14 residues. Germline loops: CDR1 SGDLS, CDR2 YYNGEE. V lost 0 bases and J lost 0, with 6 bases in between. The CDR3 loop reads CASSVGPMNTEAFF. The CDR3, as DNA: TGTGCCAGCAGCGTAGGTCCAATGAACACTGAAGCTTTCTTT.

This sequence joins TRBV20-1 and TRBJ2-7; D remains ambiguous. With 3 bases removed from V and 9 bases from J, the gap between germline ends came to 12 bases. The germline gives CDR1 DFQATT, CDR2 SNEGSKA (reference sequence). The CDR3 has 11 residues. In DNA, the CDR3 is TGCAGTGCTAGTTTGACAATTGGGCAGTACTTC. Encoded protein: CSASLTIGQYF.

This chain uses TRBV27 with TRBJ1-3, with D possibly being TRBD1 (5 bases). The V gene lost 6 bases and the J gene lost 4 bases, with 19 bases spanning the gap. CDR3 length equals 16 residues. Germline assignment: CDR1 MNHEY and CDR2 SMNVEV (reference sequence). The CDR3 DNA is TGTGCCAGCAGCCCCGTGGGGGGTACGGGGGGAAACACCATATATTTT. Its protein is CASSPVGGTGGNTIYF.

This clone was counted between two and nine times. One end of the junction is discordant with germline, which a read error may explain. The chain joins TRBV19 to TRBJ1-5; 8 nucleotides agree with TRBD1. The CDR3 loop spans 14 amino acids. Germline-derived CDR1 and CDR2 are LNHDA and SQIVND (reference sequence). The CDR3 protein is CASSKGQGYQAQHF. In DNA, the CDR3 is TGTGCCAGTAGTAAAGGACAGGGCTATCAGGCCCAGCATTTT. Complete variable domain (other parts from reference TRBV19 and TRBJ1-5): DGGITQSPKYLFRKEGQNVTLSCEQNLNHDAMYWYRQDPGQGLRLIYYSQIVNDFQKGDIAEGYSVSREKKESFPLTVTSAQKNPTAFYLCASSKGQGYQAQHFGDGTRLSIL.

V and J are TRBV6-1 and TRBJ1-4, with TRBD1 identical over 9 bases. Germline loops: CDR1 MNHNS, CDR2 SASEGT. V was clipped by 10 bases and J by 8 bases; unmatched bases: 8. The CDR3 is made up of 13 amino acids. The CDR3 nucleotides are TGTGCCACCACGGGACAGGGATTAGAAAAACTGTTTTTT. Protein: CATTGQGLEKLFF.

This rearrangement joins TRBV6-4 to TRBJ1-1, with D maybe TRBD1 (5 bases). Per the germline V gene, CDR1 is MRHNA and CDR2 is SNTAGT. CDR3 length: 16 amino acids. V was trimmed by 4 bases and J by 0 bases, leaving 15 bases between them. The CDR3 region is CASSVSGGGMNTEAFF. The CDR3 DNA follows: TGTGCCAGCAGTGTCAGTGGGGGGGGGATGAACACTGAAGCTTTCTTT.

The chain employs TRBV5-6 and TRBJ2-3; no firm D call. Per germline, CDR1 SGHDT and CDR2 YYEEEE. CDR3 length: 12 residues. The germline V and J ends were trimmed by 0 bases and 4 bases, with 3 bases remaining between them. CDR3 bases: TGTGCCAGCAGCTTGGTTGCAGATACGCAGTATTTT. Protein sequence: CASSLVADTQYF.

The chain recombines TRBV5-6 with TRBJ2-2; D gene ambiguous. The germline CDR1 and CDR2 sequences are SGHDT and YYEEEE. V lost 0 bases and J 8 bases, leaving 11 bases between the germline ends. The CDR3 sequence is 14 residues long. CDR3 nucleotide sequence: TGTGCCAGCAGCTTGGTCGGATTCCCGGGGGAGCTGTTTTTT. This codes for CASSLVGFPGELFF.

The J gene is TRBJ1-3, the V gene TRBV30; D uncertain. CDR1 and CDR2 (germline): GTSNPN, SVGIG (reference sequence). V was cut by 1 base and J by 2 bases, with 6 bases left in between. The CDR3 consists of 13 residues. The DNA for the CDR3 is TGTGCCTGGAGTGCTGGGGCTGGAAACACCATATATTTT. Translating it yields CAWSAGAGNTIYF.

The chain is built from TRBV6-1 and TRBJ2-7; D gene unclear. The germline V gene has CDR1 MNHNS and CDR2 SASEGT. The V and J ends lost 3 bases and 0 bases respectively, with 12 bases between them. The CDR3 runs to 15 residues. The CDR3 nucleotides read TGTGCCAGCAGTGATATTTGGGAAGGCTCCTACGAGCAGTACTTC. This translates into CASSDIWEGSYEQYF.

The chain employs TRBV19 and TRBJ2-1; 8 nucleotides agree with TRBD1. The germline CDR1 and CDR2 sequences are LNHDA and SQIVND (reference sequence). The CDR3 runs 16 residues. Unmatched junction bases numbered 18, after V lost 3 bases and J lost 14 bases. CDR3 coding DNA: TGTGCCAGTAGTATTTGGGACAGGAGGATTCCTGGAGAAAAGTTCTTC. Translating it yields CASSIWDRRIPGEKFF.

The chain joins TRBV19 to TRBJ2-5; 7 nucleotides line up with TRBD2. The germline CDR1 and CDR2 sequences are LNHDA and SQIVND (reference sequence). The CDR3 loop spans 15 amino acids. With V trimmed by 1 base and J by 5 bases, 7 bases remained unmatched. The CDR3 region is CASSIGAGESETQYF. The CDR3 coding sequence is TGTGCCAGTAGTATAGGGGCGGGAGAGTCGGAGACCCAGTACTTC.

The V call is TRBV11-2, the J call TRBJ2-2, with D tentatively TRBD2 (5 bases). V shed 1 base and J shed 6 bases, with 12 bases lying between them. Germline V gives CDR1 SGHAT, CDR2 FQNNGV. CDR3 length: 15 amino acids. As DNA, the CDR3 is TGTGCCAGCAGCTTAGTCGGGGTAGGCGCCGGGGAGCTGTTTTTT. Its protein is CASSLVGVGAGELFF.

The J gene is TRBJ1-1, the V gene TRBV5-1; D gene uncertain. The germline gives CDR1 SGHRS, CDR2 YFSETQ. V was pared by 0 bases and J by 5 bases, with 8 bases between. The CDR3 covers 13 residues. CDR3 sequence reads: CASSLEVRTEAFF. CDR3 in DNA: TGCGCCAGCAGCTTGGAGGTGAGGACTGAAGCTTTCTTT.

Here the CDR3 DNA reads TGTGCCAGCAGCCCCCGGGACGGAAACTATGGCTACACCTTC. It is translated as CASSPRDGNYGYTF. The rearrangement uses TRBV4-2 and TRBJ1-2; TRBD1 is a possible D gene (5 bases). The V gene's germline CDR1 is LGHNA and CDR2 YNFKEQ. This CDR3 has 14 residues. The ends were cut back, 4 bases at V and 2 bases at J, with 11 bases in the middle.

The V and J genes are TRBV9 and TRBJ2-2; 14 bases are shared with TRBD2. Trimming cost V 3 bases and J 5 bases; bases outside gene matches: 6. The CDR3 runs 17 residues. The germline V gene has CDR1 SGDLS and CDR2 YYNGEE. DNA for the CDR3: TGTGCCAGCAGCGCCGGGACTAGCGGGAGTCGAACCGGGGAGCTGTTTTTT. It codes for CASSAGTSGSRTGELFF.

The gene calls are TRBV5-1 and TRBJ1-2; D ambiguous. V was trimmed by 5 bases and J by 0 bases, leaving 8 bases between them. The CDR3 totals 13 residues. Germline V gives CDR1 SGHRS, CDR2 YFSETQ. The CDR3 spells CASRGNTNYGYTF. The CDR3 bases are TGCGCCAGCAGGGGGAATACTAACTATGGCTACACCTTC. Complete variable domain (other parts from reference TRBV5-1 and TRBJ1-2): KAGVTQTPRYLIKTRGQQVTLSCSPISGHRSVSWYQQTPGQGLQFLFEYFSETQRNKGNFPGRFSGRQFSNSRSEMNVSTLELGDSALYLCASRGNTNYGYTFGSGTRLTVV.